A single sample is the source of the 13 T cell receptor beta chains below, sequenced in a study of blood T cell repertoires in COVID-19. Sequencing was performed with immunoSEQ multiplex PCR; in TCRdb, only in-frame clones are kept and a portion is missing. The sample yields about 78,000 clones, approximately 88% seen once. What was sequenced was peripheral blood. The receptors come from an elderly woman with active or convalescent COVID-19.

The J gene is TRBJ2-7, the V gene TRBV13, with a tentative D call TRBD2 (5 bases). The CDR3 is made up of 13 amino acids. Trimming took 5 bases from V and 3 from J, leaving 11 bases between them. CDR1 is PRHDT and CDR2 is FYEKMQ in the germline V gene (reference sequence). The CDR3 coding sequence is TGTGCCAGCAGCACCGGACTGATCTACGAGCAGTACTTC. Translation gives CASSTGLIYEQYF.

The V and J genes are TRBV2 and TRBJ1-4, with TRBD1 identical over 7 bases. This CDR3 spans 15 amino acids. Per germline, CDR1 SNHLY and CDR2 FYNNEI. J was trimmed by 7 bases and V by 3 bases; bases with no gene match: 8. CDR3 sequence reads: CASSDYRGAGEKLFF. The CDR3 DNA follows: TGTGCCAGCAGTGATTACAGGGGCGCGGGTGAAAAACTGTTTTTT. Complete variable domain (other parts from reference TRBV2 and TRBJ1-4): EPEVTQTPSHQVTQMGQEVILRCVPISNHLYFYWYRQILGQKVEFLVSFYNNEISEKSEIFDDQFSVERPDGSNFTLKIRSTKLEDSAMYFCASSDYRGAGEKLFFGSGTQLSVL.

The CDR3 DNA reads TGTGCCAGCAGCTTTAGCTCCTACGAGCAGTACTTC. It codes for CASSFSSYEQYF. V gene TRBV5-6 combines with J gene TRBJ2-7; no clear D gene. The CDR3 totals 12 residues. Germline assignment: CDR1 SGHDT and CDR2 YYEEEE. The V and J ends lost 2 bases and 0 bases respectively, with 3 bases between them.

In its sample, this clone was seen a few times. The chain couples TRBV28 to TRBJ2-7, with 7 bases identical to TRBD2. Trimming removed 6 bases from V and 3 bases from J; junction bases left unmatched: 2. CDR1 is MDHEN, CDR2 SYDVKM, per germline. The CDR3 runs 12 residues. The CDR3 region has the DNA TGTGCCAGCAGCCCGGGAGGCTACGAGCAGTACTTC. It is translated as CASSPGGYEQYF.

The chain employs TRBV27 and TRBJ2-1, with TRBD2 identical over 10 bases. This CDR3 spans 16 amino acids. The J segment lost 2 bases and the V segment lost 8 bases, leaving 9 bases of the junction unmatched. Looked up from germline, CDR1 is MNHEY and CDR2 is SMNVEV (reference sequence). The CDR3 DNA follows: TGTGCCAGCGAGCGGGAGGGCCAAGGGACCTACAATGAGCAGTTCTTC. It translates to CASEREGQGTYNEQFF.

This clone has more than one count but fewer than ten. The chain combines TRBV3-1 (or the pseudogene TRBV3-2) with TRBJ2-5; TRBD2 matches at 7 bases. Germline CDR1 is LGHDT and CDR2 is YNNKEL (reference sequence). CDR3 length equals 11 residues. J lost 9 bases, V lost 7 bases, and 5 bases had no gene match. CDR3 sequence reads: CASTLGGAQYF. The CDR3 nucleotides are TGTGCCAGCACTTTGGGGGGGGCCCAGTACTTC.

This clone has a single count. One end of the junction fails to match germline, which may point to a read error. V gene TRBV4-2 combines with J gene TRBJ1-6; unclear D gene. Germline V gene lookup returns CDR1 LGHNA and CDR2 YNFKEQ. The length of the CDR3 is 9 residues. DNA of the CDR3: TGCGTCCCGAATTCACCCCTCCACTTT. As protein: CVPNSPLHF.

This clone was picked up a small number of times. This CDR3 reads CASSPSSYEQYF. For the CDR3, the DNA is TGTGCCAGCAGCCCGAGCTCCTACGAGCAGTACTTC. The J gene is TRBJ2-7, the V gene TRBV14; no clear D. The CDR3 extends over 12 amino acids. V was pared by 4 bases and J by 0 bases, with 4 bases between. Looked up from germline, CDR1 is SGHDN and CDR2 is FVKESK.

The chain joins TRBV28 to TRBJ1-2, with a weak D call TRBD1 (6 bases). This CDR3 is 14 amino acids long. Germline lookup yields CDR1 MDHEN and CDR2 SYDVKM. Trimming pared 2 bases from V and 0 bases from J, leaving 7 bases between. The CDR3 DNA reads as TGTGCCAGCAGTTTAAACAGGGCTAACTATGGCTACACCTTC. Its translation is CASSLNRANYGYTF.

The V and J genes are TRBV19 and TRBJ2-3; D is possibly TRBD1 (6 bases). The CDR3 consists of 17 residues. V lost 6 bases to trimming and J lost 1 base, with 20 bases between them. Germline assignment: CDR1 LNHDA and CDR2 SQIVND (reference sequence). The CDR3 bases are TGTGCCAGTAGGGCCTTGGGGGCCCCAAGGGGCACAGATACGCAGTATTTT. Its protein product is CASRALGAPRGTDTQYF. Full variable domain (remainder filled in from reference TRBV19 and TRBJ2-3): DGGITQSPKYLFRKEGQNVTLSCEQNLNHDAMYWYRQDPGQGLRLIYYSQIVNDFQKGDIAEGYSVSREKKESFPLTVTSAQKNPTAFYLCASRALGAPRGTDTQYFGPGTRLTVL.

The chain couples TRBV19 to TRBJ1-3; D is undetermined. V gave up 7 bases and J gave up 0 bases, with 7 bases separating them. CDR1 is LNHDA, CDR2 SQIVND, per germline (reference sequence). CDR3 length equals 13 residues. CDR3 nucleotide sequence: TGTGCCAGTAACCAGCGCTCTGGAAACACCATATATTTT. Residues: CASNQRSGNTIYF.

The chain has TRBV5-1 and TRBJ1-4; maybe TRBD1 (5 bases). Germline V gene data show CDR1 as SGHRS and CDR2 as YFSETQ. Trimming shortened V by 6 bases and J by 5 bases, and 14 bases separated the two germline ends. The CDR3 runs 14 residues. The CDR3 loop is CASNAGTGNEKLFF. The CDR3 region has the DNA TGCGCCAGCAACGCCGGGACTGGGAATGAAAAACTGTTTTTT.

The chain links TRBV9 to TRBJ2-5, with a weak D call TRBD1 (5 bases). The length of the CDR3 is 15 residues. From germline, CDR1 is SGDLS and CDR2 YYNGEE. The V end was cut by 0 bases, the J end by 5 bases, with 14 bases between. The CDR3 nucleotides are TGTGCCAGCAGCGTAGGAGTCAGGGTGGGGGAGACCCAGTACTTC. Translating gives CASSVGVRVGETQYF.